The clone carrying this TCR beta chain occurred a few times. The sample belongs to a study of beta chain features in type 1 diabetes. The CDR3 sequence is 15 residues long. Germline CDR1 SGHNT, CDR2 YYREEE (reference sequence). J gave up 6 bases and V 4 bases, and 3 bases lay outside the gene matches. The investigators reverse transcribed all of the isolated RNA, so they sequenced expressed TCRB transcripts. Profiled with immunoSEQ multiplex PCR; TCRdb holds only in-frame clones, not every one. The data show around 320,000 clones, about 14% seen once. The sample was central memory CD4+ T cells from blood. The rearrangement links TRBV5-4 to TRBJ2-1, with 14 bases lining up with TRBD2. This sequence was found in a man between 25 and 39 years old in good health. Written as DNA, the CDR3 is TGTGCCAGCAGCACGACTAGCGGGAGGGTCAATGAGCAGTTCTTC. Amino acids: CASSTTSGRVNEQFF.